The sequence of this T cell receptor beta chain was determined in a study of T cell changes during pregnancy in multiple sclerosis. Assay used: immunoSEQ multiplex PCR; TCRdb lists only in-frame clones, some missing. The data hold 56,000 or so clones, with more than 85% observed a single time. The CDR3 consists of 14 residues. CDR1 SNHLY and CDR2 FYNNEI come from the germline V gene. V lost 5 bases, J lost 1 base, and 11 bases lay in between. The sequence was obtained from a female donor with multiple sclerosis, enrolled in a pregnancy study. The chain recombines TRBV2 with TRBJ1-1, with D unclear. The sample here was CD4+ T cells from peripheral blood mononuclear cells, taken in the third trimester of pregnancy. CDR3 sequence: CASSHEPGNTEAFF. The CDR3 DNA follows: TGTGCCAGCAGTCACGAGCCAGGGAACACTGAAGCTTTCTTT.